The 27 T cell receptor beta chains below come from one sample, sequenced in a study of blood T cell repertoires in COVID-19. Sequencing was performed with immunoSEQ multiplex PCR; in TCRdb, only in-frame clones are kept and a portion is missing. The sample includes 120,000 to 150,000 clones, 84% of them seen just once. The specimen sequenced was peripheral blood. These receptors all stem from a human donor in a cohort sampled during active COVID-19.

A remark on this clone: This same CDR3 is encoded by further DNA sequences in the sample. The genes are TRBV2 and TRBJ2-5; D is possibly TRBD1 (5 bases). This CDR3 comprises 13 residues. Trimming removed 6 bases at V and 4 bases at J, with 12 bases between. Germline V gene data show CDR1 as SNHLY and CDR2 as FYNNEI. The CDR3 nucleotides are TGTGCCAGCAGATCAACAGGTGGAGAGACCCAGTACTTC. Amino acids: CASRSTGGETQYF.

The chain joins TRBV27 to TRBJ1-2, with 7 bases fitting TRBD1. CDR1 is MNHEY and CDR2 is SMNVEV in the germline V gene (reference sequence). There are 11 residues in the CDR3. V lost 4 bases to trimming and J lost 9 bases; unmatched junction nucleotides: 2. For the CDR3, the DNA is TGTGCCAGCAGTTCGGGACAGCGCTACACCTTC. It is translated as CASSSGQRYTF.

In this sample, this clone turned up many times. The J gene is TRBJ2-3, the V gene TRBV9, with a weak D call TRBD2 (5 bases). The CDR3 runs 13 residues. From germline, CDR1 is SGDLS and CDR2 YYNGEE. V was cut by 5 bases and J by 2 bases, with 9 bases left in between. The DNA for the CDR3 is TGTGCCAGCAGTCCTGACTACACAGATACGCAGTATTTT. Amino acid sequence: CASSPDYTDTQYF.

V gene TRBV13 combines with J gene TRBJ1-6; 7 positions match TRBD1. The V segment lost 8 bases and the J segment 6 bases; nucleotides outside the gene matches: 4. This CDR3 is built from 13 residues. The germline CDR1 and CDR2 sequences are PRHDT and FYEKMQ (reference sequence). The CDR3 protein is CASQTGVNSPLHF. CDR3 DNA: TGTGCCAGCCAAACAGGGGTTAATTCACCCCTCCACTTT.

V gene TRBV10-3 combines with J gene TRBJ2-7, with D unresolved. The CDR3 sequence is 13 residues long. V lost 0 bases, J lost 7 bases, and 10 bases lay in between. Germline CDR1 and CDR2: ENHRY and SYGVKD. The CDR3 nucleotides read TGTGCCATCAGTGAGTCGAACAGCATGGAGCAGTACGTC. Translating it yields CAISESNSMEQYV.

This chain connects TRBV6-5 to TRBJ2-5, with TRBD1 identical over 11 bases. The CDR3 consists of 16 residues. Germline lookup yields CDR1 MNHEY and CDR2 SVGAGI. V trimming: 4 bases; J trimming: 5 bases; junction bases outside the gene matches: 9. The CDR3 protein is CASSSTDRGRSETQYF. DNA for the CDR3: TGTGCCAGCAGTTCCACGGACAGGGGGCGGTCGGAGACCCAGTACTTC.

The V and J genes are TRBV6-5 and TRBJ2-7; TRBD1 aligns across 8 bases. The germline gives CDR1 MNHEY, CDR2 SVGAGI. This CDR3 comprises 14 residues. V lost 6 bases to trimming and J lost 0 bases; unmatched junction nucleotides: 4. CDR3 sequence reads: CASRMTGDSYEQYF. CDR3 DNA: TGTGCCAGCAGGATGACAGGGGACTCCTACGAGCAGTACTTC.

The chain recombines TRBV6-5 with TRBJ1-1; D remains ambiguous. This CDR3 contains 14 residues. In germline, CDR1 is MNHEY, CDR2 SVGAGI. V lost 7 bases, J lost 7 bases, and 19 bases lay in between. CDR3 residues: CASIKLSLFDEAFF. The CDR3 DNA follows: TGTGCCAGCATCAAACTGTCTTTATTTGATGAAGCTTTCTTT.

J is TRBJ2-1 and V is TRBV27, with TRBD2 matching 7 bases. Per germline, CDR1 MNHEY and CDR2 SMNVEV (reference sequence). The CDR3 is made up of 15 amino acids. Losses at the gene ends were 1 base for V and 5 bases for J; bases not matched to a gene: 5. The DNA for the CDR3 is TGTGCCAGCAGTTTATGGGGGGGACCGGACAATGAGCAGTTCTTC. It translates to CASSLWGGPDNEQFF.

The chain couples TRBV4-2 to TRBJ2-5; 10 bases line up with TRBD2. This CDR3 is built from 15 residues. Per germline, CDR1 LGHNA and CDR2 YNFKEQ. Trimming at V came to 1 base and at J to 5 bases, leaving 4 bases not matched to a gene. CDR3 residues: CASSQGGTSDETQYF. The CDR3 region has the DNA TGTGCCAGCAGCCAAGGGGGGACTAGCGACGAGACCCAGTACTTC.

The V call is TRBV5-1, the J call TRBJ2-1; 7 bases fit TRBD1. The CDR3 consists of 15 residues. V dropped 1 base and J dropped 5; count of bases not matched to a gene: 6. Per the germline V gene, CDR1 is SGHRS and CDR2 is YFSETQ. CDR3 sequence (DNA): TGCGCCAGCAGCTTGTTCCGGGACAGTAACAATGAGCAGTTCTTC. Protein sequence: CASSLFRDSNNEQFF.

The rearrangement uses TRBV9 and TRBJ1-1, with 8 bases fitting TRBD1. This CDR3 has 17 amino acids. In germline, CDR1 is SGDLS, CDR2 YYNGEE. The junction had 12 bases not matched to a gene; V was cut back by 4 bases and J by 1 base. For the CDR3, the DNA is TGTGCCAGCAGCTCATTCGGACAGGGCGTCGGGAACACTGAAGCTTTCTTT. It specifies CASSSFGQGVGNTEAFF. The full variable domain, its missing parts supplied by reference TRBV9 and TRBJ1-1, is DSGVTQTPKHLITATGQRVTLRCSPRSGDLSVYWYQQSLDQGLQFLIQYYNGEERAKGNILERFSAQQFPDLHSELNLSSLELGDSALYFCASSSFGQGVGNTEAFFGQGTRLTVV.

V and J are TRBV28 and TRBJ1-1, with a tentative D call TRBD1 (5 bases). V shed 6 bases and J shed 8 bases, with 10 bases lying between them. Per germline, CDR1 MDHEN and CDR2 SYDVKM. The CDR3 is 11 residues long. CDR3 in amino acids: CASRGSGEAFF. CDR3 nucleotides: TGTGCCAGCAGAGGGTCAGGGGAAGCTTTCTTT.

The J gene is TRBJ2-7, the V gene TRBV7-9; maybe TRBD1 (5 bases). Germline assignment: CDR1 SEHNR and CDR2 FQNEAQ (reference sequence). Trimming took 0 bases from V and 2 from J, leaving 14 bases between them. The CDR3 has 16 amino acids. This CDR3 reads CASSLARAARTYEQYF. The CDR3 DNA sequence: TGTGCCAGCAGCTTAGCCAGGGCTGCCCGAACCTACGAGCAGTACTTC. The variable domain in full, completed from reference TRBV7-9 and TRBJ2-7, reads DTGVSQNPRHKITKRGQNVTFRCDPISEHNRLYWYRQTLGQGPEFLTYFQNEAQLEKSRLLSDRFSAERPKGSFSTLEIQRTEQGDSAMYLCASSLARAARTYEQYFGPGTRLTVT.

The J gene is TRBJ2-5, the V gene TRBV11-2; TRBD2 might be the D (6 bases). The CDR3 runs to 13 residues. The V and J ends lost 5 bases and 5 bases respectively, with 12 bases between them. From germline, CDR1 is SGHAT and CDR2 FQNNGV. CDR3 protein: CASSHPAGETQYF. CDR3 nucleotide sequence: TGTGCCAGCAGCCACCCCGCGGGGGAGACCCAGTACTTC.

The V and J genes are TRBV7-3 and TRBJ2-1, with 9 bases fitting TRBD1. Germline CDR1 and CDR2: SGHTA and FQGTGA. The CDR3 totals 16 residues. V lost 5 bases and J lost 2; bases outside the gene matches: 7. CDR3 sequence: CASSPQGAAAYNEQFF. The CDR3 DNA reads TGTGCCAGCAGCCCACAGGGGGCGGCCGCCTACAATGAGCAGTTCTTC. Together with reference TRBV7-3 and TRBJ2-1, the CDR3 gives the full variable domain: GAGVSQTPSNKVTEKGKYVELRCDPISGHTALYWYRQSLGQGPEFLIYFQGTGAADDSGLPNDRFFAVRPEGSVSTLKIQRTERGDSAVYLCASSPQGAAAYNEQFFGPGTRLTVL.

With regard to this clone: At one end the junction does not follow the germline gene, possibly because of a read error. This rearrangement joins TRBV28 to TRBJ2-7; a possible D gene is TRBD1 (5 bases). The CDR3 consists of 13 residues. Germline CDR1 MDHEN, CDR2 SYDVKM. The CDR3 spells CASSPGARQGNVF. DNA of the CDR3: TGTGCCAGCAGTCCAGGTGCCCGGCAGGGAAATGTCTTC.

The chain employs TRBV18 and TRBJ1-6; TRBD1 might be the D (5 bases). CDR1 is KGHSH and CDR2 is LQKENI in the germline V gene. The CDR3 covers 14 residues. V lost 2 bases to trimming and J lost 8 bases, with 10 bases between them. CDR3 sequence (DNA): TGTGCCAGCTCACCAAGGGGCGCAGATTCACCCCTCCACTTT. This encodes CASSPRGADSPLHF.

The genes are TRBV4-1 and TRBJ2-5; 7 bases agree with TRBD2. Trimming at V came to 0 bases and at J to 0 bases, leaving 7 bases not matched to a gene. The CDR3 extends over 17 amino acids. CDR1 and CDR2 from the germline V gene are MGHRA and YSYEKL. The CDR3, as DNA: TGCGCCAGCAGCCAAGATCCAGGCGGGGGATACCAAGAGACCCAGTACTTC. Translated: CASSQDPGGGYQETQYF.

The chain is built from TRBV6-1 and TRBJ1-1; D unclear. This CDR3 is built from 12 residues. CDR1 MNHNS and CDR2 SASEGT come from the germline V gene. Trimming cost V 6 bases and J 5 bases, with 10 bases left between them. The CDR3 spells CASRSPGTEAFF. For the CDR3, the DNA is TGTGCCAGCAGATCACCGGGGACTGAAGCTTTCTTT.

This clone was seen only a few times. The V and J genes are TRBV23-1 and TRBJ2-1; 12 nucleotides match TRBD2. TRBV23-1 is identified as an open reading frame with a role that is uncertain. V shed 3 bases, J shed 0 bases, and the junction held 9 bases outside the gene matches. The length of the CDR3 is 19 residues. The CDR3 bases are TGCGCCAGCAGTCATAAGGCTAGCGGGAGGGAAAACTCCTACAATGAGCAGTTCTTC. This encodes CASSHKASGRENSYNEQFF.

This clone was found a few times. This rearrangement joins TRBV13 to TRBJ2-7, with 8 bases that match TRBD2. Germline trimming cut 5 bases from V and 1 base from J; bases unmatched to any gene: 7. The germline V gene has CDR1 PRHDT and CDR2 FYEKMQ (reference sequence). The CDR3 extends over 15 amino acids. CDR3 amino acids: CASSPSPSGSYEQYV. CDR3 in DNA: TGTGCCAGCAGCCCGTCGCCTAGCGGGTCCTACGAGCAGTACGTC.

The chain joins TRBV19 to TRBJ1-4; possibly TRBD1 for D (5 bases). The CDR3 has 21 amino acids. Germline-derived CDR1 and CDR2 are LNHDA and SQIVND (reference sequence). V lost 4 bases and J lost 0, with 27 bases in between. The CDR3 region has the DNA TGTGCCAGTAGTAAATATCGTTCCCGGGACTGGGTTCCTACAACTAATGAAAAACTGTTTTTT. Amino acids: CASSKYRSRDWVPTTNEKLFF.

This chain joins TRBV18 and TRBJ2-3, with a possible D match to TRBD2 (6 bases). In germline, CDR1 is KGHSH, CDR2 LQKENI. The CDR3 length is 15 residues. V was trimmed by 9 bases and J by 11 bases, leaving 27 bases between them. The chain's CDR3 is CASSRGSGTKGKQYF. CDR3 coding DNA: TGTGCCAGTTCCCGGGGTAGCGGTACGAAAGGAAAGCAGTATTTT.

This chain links TRBV2 with TRBJ2-7; 8 bases align to TRBD1. The CDR3 is 12 amino acids. Germline CDR1 is SNHLY and CDR2 is FYNNEI. Unmatched junction bases numbered 1, after V lost 5 bases and J lost 4 bases. CDR3 region: CASSRTGYEQYV. In DNA, the CDR3 is TGTGCCAGCAGTCGGACAGGGTACGAGCAGTACGTC.

A remark on this clone: Other DNA sequences of this sample code for an identical CDR3. The rearrangement uses TRBV5-1 and TRBJ1-2; tentatively, D is TRBD1 (5 bases). The germline V gene has CDR1 SGHRS and CDR2 YFSETQ. There are 14 residues in the CDR3. Between the trimmed V and J ends, which lost 0 bases and 2 bases, there was a span of 8 bases. The CDR3 region is CASSLGQPNYGYTF. Here the CDR3 DNA reads TGCGCCAGCAGCTTGGGACAGCCCAACTATGGCTACACCTTC.

The gene calls are TRBV5-1 and TRBJ1-1, with D perhaps TRBD1 (6 bases). The CDR3 is made up of 15 amino acids. Germline V gene lookup returns CDR1 SGHRS and CDR2 YFSETQ. The V end lost 2 bases, the J end lost 4 bases, and 15 bases lay between the germline ends. The CDR3 is CASSLTGSGSTEAFF. For the CDR3, the DNA is TGCGCCAGCAGCTTAACAGGGTCAGGGAGCACTGAAGCTTTCTTT.